A single sample gave rise to the 7 T cell receptor beta chains below, sequenced in a study of radiotherapy plus CTLA-4 blockade in lung cancer. Clones were read by immunoSEQ multiplex PCR, and TCRdb kept only the in-frame ones, dropping some. The repertoire includes about 90,000 clones, about two thirds of them detected once, and over 12% sits in the top ten. Sequenced here: peripheral blood, sampled from a patient treated with radiotherapy plus ipilimumab. These receptors came from a human donor with non-small cell lung cancer that progressed on radiotherapy plus ipilimumab.

This chain links TRBV28 with TRBJ2-7; 7 bases map to TRBD1. Germline V gives CDR1 MDHEN, CDR2 SYDVKM. This CDR3 spans 13 amino acids. Losses at the gene ends were 8 bases for V and 2 bases for J; bases not matched to a gene: 6. CDR3 in amino acids: CASFGTVPYEQYF. The CDR3 nucleotides are TGTGCCAGCTTCGGGACAGTCCCCTACGAGCAGTACTTC.

J is TRBJ2-7 and V is TRBV2, with 7 nucleotides matching TRBD2. J was trimmed by 1 base and V by 1 base; bases with no gene match: 4. The CDR3 extends over 15 amino acids. Per germline, CDR1 SNHLY and CDR2 FYNNEI. CDR3 bases: TGTGCCAGCAGTGAAGGCAAGCGGGGTTCCTACGAGCAGTACTTC. Translated: CASSEGKRGSYEQYF.

The J gene is TRBJ2-2, the V gene TRBV15; D is undetermined. The CDR3 is 16 residues long. The germline V gene has CDR1 LNHNV and CDR2 YYDKDF (reference sequence). V was trimmed by 0 bases and J by 1 base, leaving 9 bases between them. The DNA for the CDR3 is TGTGCCACCAGCAGAGATACGGTCAGGAACACCGGGGAGCTGTTTTTT. Translation: CATSRDTVRNTGELFF. The full variable domain, rest sourced from reference TRBV15 and TRBJ2-2, is DAMVIQNPRYQVTQFGKPVTLSCSQTLNHNVMYWYQQKSSQAPKLLFHYYDKDFNNEADTPDNFQSRRPNTSFCFLDIRSPGLGDTAMYLCATSRDTVRNTGELFFGEGSRLTVL.

The chain carries TRBV4-3 and TRBJ1-2; a possible D gene is TRBD1 (5 bases). The V and J ends lost 1 base and 8 bases respectively, with 17 bases between them. The CDR3 has 15 residues. CDR1 and CDR2 from the germline V gene are LGHNA and YSLEER. DNA for the CDR3: TGCGCCAGCAGCCAAGTAACCGGGGCGGAAGGGGGCTACACCTTC. This sequence encodes CASSQVTGAEGGYTF.

In DNA, the CDR3 is TGTGCCAGCAGGCCGGAGGTCAACACCGGGGAGCTGTTTTTT. The encoded protein is CASRPEVNTGELFF. The genes are TRBV11-2 and TRBJ2-2; tentative D call: TRBD2 (5 bases). The CDR3 length is 14 residues. Germline CDR1 SGHAT, CDR2 FQNNGV. V lost 6 bases to trimming and J lost 2 bases, with 10 bases between them.

The rearrangement joins TRBV7-9 to TRBJ2-1; 14 nucleotides align to TRBD2. With 5 bases clipped from V and 8 bases from J, the junction kept 5 bases outside the gene matches. CDR3 length: 15 residues. Germline-derived CDR1 and CDR2 are SEHNR and FQNEAQ (reference sequence). CDR3 bases: TGTGCCAGCAGCCGACTAGCGGGAGGGGTCGATGAGCAGTTCTTC. It is translated as CASSRLAGGVDEQFF.

The genes are TRBV5-6 and TRBJ2-7, with a possible D match to TRBD1 (6 bases). Between the trimmed V and J ends, which lost 0 bases and 2 bases, there was a span of 9 bases. Germline assignment: CDR1 SGHDT and CDR2 YYEEEE. The CDR3 covers 14 residues. The CDR3 sequence: CASSLAGTTYEQYF. DNA of the CDR3: TGTGCCAGCAGCTTGGCGGGGACAACCTACGAGCAGTACTTC. Full variable domain (outside the CDR3, taken from reference TRBV5-6 and TRBJ2-7): DAGVTQSPTHLIKTRGQQVTLRCSPKSGHDTVSWYQQALGQGPQFIFQYYEEEERQRGNFPDRFSGHQFPNYSSELNVNALLLGDSALYLCASSLAGTTYEQYFGPGTRLTVT.